The clone carrying this TCR beta chain was counted once. This sample stems from a study of blood T cell repertoires in COVID-19. In the study overall: Sources were T cells, B-cell-depleted T cells, or PBMCs; the material itself was cDNA or gDNA.

With V trimmed by 3 bases and J by 6 bases, 4 bases remained unmatched. CDR3 size: 15 residues. Germline V gene data show CDR1 as LNHDA and CDR2 as SQIVND (reference sequence). Measured with immunoSEQ multiplex PCR; TCRdb has only the in-frame clones, and not every one. The sample comprises hundreds of thousands of clones, approximately 82% of which are singletons, and more than 4% rests with the top ten. The origin of this receptor is a middle-aged man who had been exposed to COVID-19. The sample comprised PBMCs or T cells enriched from blood (not recorded which). The chain combines TRBV19 with TRBJ2-2; 10 bases agree with TRBD2. The CDR3 sequence: CASSMALAGAGELFF. The CDR3 nucleotides read TGTGCCAGTAGTATGGCGCTAGCGGGAGCCGGGGAGCTGTTTTTT.